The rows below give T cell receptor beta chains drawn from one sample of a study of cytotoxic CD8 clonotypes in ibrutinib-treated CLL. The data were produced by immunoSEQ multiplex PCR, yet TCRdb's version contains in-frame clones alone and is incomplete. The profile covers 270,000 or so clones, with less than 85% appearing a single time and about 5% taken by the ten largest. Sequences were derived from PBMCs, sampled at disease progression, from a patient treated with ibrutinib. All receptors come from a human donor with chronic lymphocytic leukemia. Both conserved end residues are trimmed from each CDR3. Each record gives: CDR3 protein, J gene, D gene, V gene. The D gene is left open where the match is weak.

CDR3 protein: ASSPLLRDTQY; J gene: TRBJ2-3; D gene: NA; V gene: TRBV27
CDR3 protein: ASSLTQGISGNTIY; J gene: TRBJ1-3; D gene: NA; V gene: TRBV5-1
CDR3 protein: ASRGRVNTEAF; J gene: TRBJ1-1; D gene: NA; V gene: TRBV6-1
CDR3 protein: ASSLRPGLKGSGELF; J gene: TRBJ2-2; D gene: TRBD2; V gene: TRBV11-3
CDR3 protein: ASSLGDYGYT; J gene: TRBJ1-2; D gene: NA; V gene: TRBV5-1
CDR3 protein: ASSKGTYGYT; J gene: TRBJ1-2; D gene: NA; V gene: TRBV11-2
CDR3 protein: ASIGQGFFTEAF; J gene: TRBJ1-1; D gene: NA; V gene: TRBV19
CDR3 protein: ASSQTLPRPEAF; J gene: TRBJ1-1; D gene: NA; V gene: TRBV4-1
CDR3 protein: ASSQDRGLAGTTDTQY; J gene: TRBJ2-3; D gene: TRBD2; V gene: TRBV4-2
CDR3 protein: ASSLQGNQPQH; J gene: TRBJ1-5; D gene: NA; V gene: TRBV4-1
CDR3 protein: ASSLGVLQTQY; J gene: TRBJ2-5; D gene: NA; V gene: TRBV5-8
CDR3 protein: ASSEPLGLDYGYT; J gene: TRBJ1-2; D gene: NA; V gene: TRBV2
CDR3 protein: ASSMTGHTSYGYT; J gene: TRBJ1-2; D gene: TRBD1; V gene: TRBV18
CDR3 protein: ASSLVGGYETQY; J gene: TRBJ2-5; D gene: NA; V gene: TRBV7-9
CDR3 protein: ASSPSPVGYEQY; J gene: TRBJ2-7; D gene: NA; V gene: TRBV18
CDR3 protein: ASRALTGGSVAKNIQY; J gene: TRBJ2-4; D gene: TRBD2; V gene: TRBV28